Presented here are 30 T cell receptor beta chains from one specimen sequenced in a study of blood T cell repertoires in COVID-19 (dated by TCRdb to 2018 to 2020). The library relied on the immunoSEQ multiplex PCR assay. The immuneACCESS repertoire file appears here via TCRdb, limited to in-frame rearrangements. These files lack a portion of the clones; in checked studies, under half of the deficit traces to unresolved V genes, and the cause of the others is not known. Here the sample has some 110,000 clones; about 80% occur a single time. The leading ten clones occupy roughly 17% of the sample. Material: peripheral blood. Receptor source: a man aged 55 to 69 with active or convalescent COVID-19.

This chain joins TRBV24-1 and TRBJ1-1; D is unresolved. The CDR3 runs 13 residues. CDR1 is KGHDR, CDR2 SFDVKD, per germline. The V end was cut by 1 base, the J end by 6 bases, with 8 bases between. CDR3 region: CATSDLESPEAFF. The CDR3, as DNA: TGTGCCACCAGTGATTTAGAGAGTCCTGAAGCTTTCTTT.

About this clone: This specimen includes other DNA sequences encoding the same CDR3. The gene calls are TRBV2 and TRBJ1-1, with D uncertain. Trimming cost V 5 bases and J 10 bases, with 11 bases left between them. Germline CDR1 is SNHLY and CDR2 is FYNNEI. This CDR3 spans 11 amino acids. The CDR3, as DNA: TGTGCCAGCAGTCCCCGAGACACAGCTTTCTTT. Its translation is CASSPRDTAFF. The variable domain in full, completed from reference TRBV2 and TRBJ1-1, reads EPEVTQTPSHQVTQMGQEVILRCVPISNHLYFYWYRQILGQKVEFLVSFYNNEISEKSEIFDDQFSVERPDGSNFTLKIRSTKLEDSAMYFCASSPRDTAFFGQGTRLTVV.

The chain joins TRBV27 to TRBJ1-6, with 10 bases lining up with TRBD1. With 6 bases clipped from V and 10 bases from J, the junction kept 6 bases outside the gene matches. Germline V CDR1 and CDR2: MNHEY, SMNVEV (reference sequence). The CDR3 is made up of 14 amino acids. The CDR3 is CASSSGTGVSPLHF. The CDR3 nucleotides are TGTGCCAGCAGCTCCGGGACAGGGGTCTCACCCCTCCACTTT.

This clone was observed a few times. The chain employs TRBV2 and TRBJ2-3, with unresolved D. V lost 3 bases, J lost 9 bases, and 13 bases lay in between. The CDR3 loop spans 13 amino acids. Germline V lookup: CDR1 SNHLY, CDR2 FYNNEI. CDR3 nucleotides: TGTGCCAGCAGTGAGCCGTTCCAGATAACGCAGTATTTT. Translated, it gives CASSEPFQITQYF.

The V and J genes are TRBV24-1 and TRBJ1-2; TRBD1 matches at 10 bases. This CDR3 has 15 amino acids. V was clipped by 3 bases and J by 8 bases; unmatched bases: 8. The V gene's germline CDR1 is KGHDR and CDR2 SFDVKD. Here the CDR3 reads CATSDPTGQGFGYTF. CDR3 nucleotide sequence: TGTGCCACCAGTGATCCCACGGGACAGGGGTTCGGCTACACCTTC.

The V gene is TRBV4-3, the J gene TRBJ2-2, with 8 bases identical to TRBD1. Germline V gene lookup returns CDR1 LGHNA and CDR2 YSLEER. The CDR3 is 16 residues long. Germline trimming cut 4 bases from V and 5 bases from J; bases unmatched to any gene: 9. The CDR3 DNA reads TGCGCCAGCAGCCTAGGGGCAGGGGGCGTAACCGGGGAGCTGTTTTTT. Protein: CASSLGAGGVTGELFF.

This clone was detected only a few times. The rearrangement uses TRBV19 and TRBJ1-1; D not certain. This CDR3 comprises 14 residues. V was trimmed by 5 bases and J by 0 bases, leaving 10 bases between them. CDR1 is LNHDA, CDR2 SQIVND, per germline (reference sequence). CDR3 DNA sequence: TGTGCCAGTAGTTTATTCCGTCTGAACACTGAAGCTTTCTTT. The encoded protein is CASSLFRLNTEAFF.

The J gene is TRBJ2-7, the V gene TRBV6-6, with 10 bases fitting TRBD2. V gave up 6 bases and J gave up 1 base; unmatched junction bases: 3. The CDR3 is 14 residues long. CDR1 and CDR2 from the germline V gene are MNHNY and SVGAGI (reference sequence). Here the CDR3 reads CASRQTSGSYEQYF. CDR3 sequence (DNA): TGTGCCAGCAGGCAGACTAGCGGGTCCTACGAGCAGTACTTC.

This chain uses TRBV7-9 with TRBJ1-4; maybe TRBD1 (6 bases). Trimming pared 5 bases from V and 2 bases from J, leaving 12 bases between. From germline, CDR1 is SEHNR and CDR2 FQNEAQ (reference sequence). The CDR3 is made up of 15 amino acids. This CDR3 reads CASSPSGGTNEKLFF. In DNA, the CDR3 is TGTGCCAGCAGCCCGAGCGGGGGCACTAATGAAAAACTGTTTTTT.

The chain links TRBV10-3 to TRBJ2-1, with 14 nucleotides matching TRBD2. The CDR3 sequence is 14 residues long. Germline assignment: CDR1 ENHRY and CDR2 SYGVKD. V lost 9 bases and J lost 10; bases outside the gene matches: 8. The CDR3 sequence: CAITGTSGSGEQFF. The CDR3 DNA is TGTGCCATAACCGGGACTAGCGGGAGTGGAGAGCAGTTCTTC.

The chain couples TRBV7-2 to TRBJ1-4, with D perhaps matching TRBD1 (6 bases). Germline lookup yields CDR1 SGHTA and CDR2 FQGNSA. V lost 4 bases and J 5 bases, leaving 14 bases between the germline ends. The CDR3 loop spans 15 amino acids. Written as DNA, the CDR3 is TGTGCCAGCAGCTGGCGGGGGGGCGAGAATGAAAAACTGTTTTTT. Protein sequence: CASSWRGGENEKLFF.

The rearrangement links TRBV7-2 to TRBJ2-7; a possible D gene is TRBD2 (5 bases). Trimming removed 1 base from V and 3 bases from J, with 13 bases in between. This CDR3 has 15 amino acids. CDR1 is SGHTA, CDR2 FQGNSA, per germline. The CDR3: CASSLEVAKGYEQYF. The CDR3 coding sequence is TGTGCCAGCAGCTTAGAGGTAGCGAAGGGCTACGAGCAGTACTTC.

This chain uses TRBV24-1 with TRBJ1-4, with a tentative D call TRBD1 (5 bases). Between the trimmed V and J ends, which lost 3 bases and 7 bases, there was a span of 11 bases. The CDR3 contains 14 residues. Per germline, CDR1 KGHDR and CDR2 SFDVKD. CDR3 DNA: TGTGCCACCAGTGATCAGGGAACGGGTGAAAAACTGTTTTTT. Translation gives CATSDQGTGEKLFF.

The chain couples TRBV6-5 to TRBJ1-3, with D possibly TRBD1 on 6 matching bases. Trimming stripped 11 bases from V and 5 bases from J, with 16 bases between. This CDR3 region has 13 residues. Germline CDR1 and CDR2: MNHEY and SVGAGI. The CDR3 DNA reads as TGTGCCGGGGAATCGGGGGGCAGAAACACCATATATTTT. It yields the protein CAGESGGRNTIYF.

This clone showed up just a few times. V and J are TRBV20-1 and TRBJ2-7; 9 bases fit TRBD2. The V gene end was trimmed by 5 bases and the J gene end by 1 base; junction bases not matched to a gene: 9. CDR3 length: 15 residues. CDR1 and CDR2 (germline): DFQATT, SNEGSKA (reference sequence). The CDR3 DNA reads TGCAGTGCTCGTGGAGAGCGGGGGGTTTCCTACGAGCAGTACTTC. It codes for CSARGERGVSYEQYF.

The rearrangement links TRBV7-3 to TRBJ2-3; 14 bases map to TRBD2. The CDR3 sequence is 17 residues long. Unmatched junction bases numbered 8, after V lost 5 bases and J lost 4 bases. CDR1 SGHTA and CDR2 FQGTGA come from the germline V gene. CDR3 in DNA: TGTGCCAGCAGCCTGGGACTAGCGGGAGTAAGTGCAGATACGCAGTATTTT. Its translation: CASSLGLAGVSADTQYF.

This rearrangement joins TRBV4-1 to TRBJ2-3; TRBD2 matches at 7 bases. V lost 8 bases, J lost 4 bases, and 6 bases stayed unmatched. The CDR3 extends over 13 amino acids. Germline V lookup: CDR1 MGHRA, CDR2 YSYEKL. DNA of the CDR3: TGCGCCAGCCAGTTACGGGGGGCAGATACGCAGTATTTT. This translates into CASQLRGADTQYF.

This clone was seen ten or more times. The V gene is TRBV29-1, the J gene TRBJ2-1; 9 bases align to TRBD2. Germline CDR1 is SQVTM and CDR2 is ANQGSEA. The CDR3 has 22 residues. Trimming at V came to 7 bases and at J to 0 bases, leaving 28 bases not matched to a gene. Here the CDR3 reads CSALTYLGGPATSGYSYNEQFF. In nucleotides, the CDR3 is TGCAGCGCCCTGACTTACCTGGGAGGTCCAGCGACTAGCGGATACTCCTACAATGAGCAGTTCTTC.

CDR3 residues: CASSHTGTGGENEQFF. The DNA of the CDR3 is TGTGCCAGCAGCCACACCGGGACAGGGGGGGAGAATGAGCAGTTCTTC. V usage is TRBV7-3 and J usage is TRBJ2-1; 11 bases are a match to TRBD1. The V gene end was trimmed by 5 bases and the J gene end by 7 bases; junction bases not matched to a gene: 10. Germline-derived CDR1 and CDR2 are SGHTA and FQGTGA. This CDR3 has 16 amino acids.

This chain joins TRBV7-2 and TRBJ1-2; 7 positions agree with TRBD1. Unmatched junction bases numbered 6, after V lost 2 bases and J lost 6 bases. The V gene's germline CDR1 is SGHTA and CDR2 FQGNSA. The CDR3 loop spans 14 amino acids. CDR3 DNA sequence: TGTGCCAGCAGCTTACGTCAGGGGGAAAATGGCTACACCTTC. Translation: CASSLRQGENGYTF.

CDR3: CASSLNQLGAQYF. CDR3 bases: TGTGCCAGCAGCTTAAATCAGTTGGGAGCCCAGTACTTC. The chain has TRBV7-3 and TRBJ2-5; a possible D gene is TRBD2 (5 bases). Germline V gene lookup returns CDR1 SGHTA and CDR2 FQGTGA. This CDR3 contains 13 residues. The V end lost 1 base, the J end lost 9 bases, and 12 bases lay between the germline ends. Looking up the rest from reference TRBV7-3 and TRBJ2-5 gives the full variable domain: GAGVSQTPSNKVTEKGKYVELRCDPISGHTALYWYRQSLGQGPEFLIYFQGTGAADDSGLPNDRFFAVRPEGSVSTLKIQRTERGDSAVYLCASSLNQLGAQYFGPGTRLLVL.

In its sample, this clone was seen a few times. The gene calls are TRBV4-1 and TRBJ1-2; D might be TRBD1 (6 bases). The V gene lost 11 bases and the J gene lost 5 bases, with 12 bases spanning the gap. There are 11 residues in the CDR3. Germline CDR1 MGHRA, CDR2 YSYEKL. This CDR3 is CASQGLYGYTF. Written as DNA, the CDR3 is TGCGCCTCCCAGGGGTTATATGGCTACACCTTC.

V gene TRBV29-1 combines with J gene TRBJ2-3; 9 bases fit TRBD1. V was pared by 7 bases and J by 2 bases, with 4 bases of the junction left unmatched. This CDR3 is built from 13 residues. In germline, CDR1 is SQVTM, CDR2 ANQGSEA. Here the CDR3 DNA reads TGCAGCGGAAAACAGGGGGCCACAGATACGCAGTATTTT. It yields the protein CSGKQGATDTQYF.

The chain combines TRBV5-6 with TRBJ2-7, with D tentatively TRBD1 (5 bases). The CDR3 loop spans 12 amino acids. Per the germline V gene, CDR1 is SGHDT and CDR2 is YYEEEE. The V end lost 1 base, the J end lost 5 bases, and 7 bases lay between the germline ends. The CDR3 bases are TGTGCCAGCAGCTTGCCAGGGAACGAGCAGTACTTC. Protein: CASSLPGNEQYF.

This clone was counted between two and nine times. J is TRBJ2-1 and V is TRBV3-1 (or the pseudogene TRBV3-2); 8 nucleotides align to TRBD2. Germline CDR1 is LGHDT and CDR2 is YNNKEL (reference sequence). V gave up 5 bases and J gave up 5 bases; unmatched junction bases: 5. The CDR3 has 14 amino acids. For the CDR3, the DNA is TGTGCCAGCAGCGTCACTAGCGGAAACAATGAGCAGTTCTTC. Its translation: CASSVTSGNNEQFF.

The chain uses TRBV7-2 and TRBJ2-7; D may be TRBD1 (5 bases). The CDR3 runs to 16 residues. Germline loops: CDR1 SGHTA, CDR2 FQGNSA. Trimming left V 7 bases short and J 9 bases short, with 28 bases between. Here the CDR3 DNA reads TGTGCCAGCACTAGGGGATGGGGTCCCCGAATATGGCCGCAGTACTTC. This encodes CASTRGWGPRIWPQYF.

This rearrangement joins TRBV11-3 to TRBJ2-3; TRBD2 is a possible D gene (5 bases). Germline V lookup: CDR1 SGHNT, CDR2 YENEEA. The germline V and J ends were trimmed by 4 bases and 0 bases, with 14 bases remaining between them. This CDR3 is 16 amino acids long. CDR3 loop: CASSWGRERSTDTQYF. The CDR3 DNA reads TGTGCCAGCAGCTGGGGTAGGGAGCGAAGCACAGATACGCAGTATTTT.

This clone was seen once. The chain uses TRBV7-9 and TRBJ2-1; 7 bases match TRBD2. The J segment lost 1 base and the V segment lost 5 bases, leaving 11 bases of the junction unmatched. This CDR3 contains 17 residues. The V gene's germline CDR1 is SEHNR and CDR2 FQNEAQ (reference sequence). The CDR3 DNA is TGTGCCAGCAGCCCTAGCGGAGCGGGGACGTCCTACAATGAGCAGTTCTTC. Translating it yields CASSPSGAGTSYNEQFF.

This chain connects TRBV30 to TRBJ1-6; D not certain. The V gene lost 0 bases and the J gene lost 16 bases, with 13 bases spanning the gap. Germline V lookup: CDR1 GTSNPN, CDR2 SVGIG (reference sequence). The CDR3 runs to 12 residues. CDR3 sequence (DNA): TGTGCCTGGAGTGTAGTTCCCGGGTTGCTCCACTTT. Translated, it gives CAWSVVPGLLHF. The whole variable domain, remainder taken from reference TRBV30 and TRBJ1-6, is SQTIHQWPATLVQPVGSPLSLECTVEGTSNPNLYWYRQAAGRGLQLLFYSVGIGQISSEVPQNLSASRPQDRQFILSSKKLLLSDSGFYLCAWSVVPGLLHFGNGTRLTVT.

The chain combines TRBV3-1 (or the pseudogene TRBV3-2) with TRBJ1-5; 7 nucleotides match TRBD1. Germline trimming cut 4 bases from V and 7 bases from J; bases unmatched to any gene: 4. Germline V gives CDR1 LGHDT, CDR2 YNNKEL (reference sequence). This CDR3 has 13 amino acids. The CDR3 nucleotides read TGTGCCAGCAGCCCCACAGGGGTCCAGCCCCAGCATTTT. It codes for CASSPTGVQPQHF.